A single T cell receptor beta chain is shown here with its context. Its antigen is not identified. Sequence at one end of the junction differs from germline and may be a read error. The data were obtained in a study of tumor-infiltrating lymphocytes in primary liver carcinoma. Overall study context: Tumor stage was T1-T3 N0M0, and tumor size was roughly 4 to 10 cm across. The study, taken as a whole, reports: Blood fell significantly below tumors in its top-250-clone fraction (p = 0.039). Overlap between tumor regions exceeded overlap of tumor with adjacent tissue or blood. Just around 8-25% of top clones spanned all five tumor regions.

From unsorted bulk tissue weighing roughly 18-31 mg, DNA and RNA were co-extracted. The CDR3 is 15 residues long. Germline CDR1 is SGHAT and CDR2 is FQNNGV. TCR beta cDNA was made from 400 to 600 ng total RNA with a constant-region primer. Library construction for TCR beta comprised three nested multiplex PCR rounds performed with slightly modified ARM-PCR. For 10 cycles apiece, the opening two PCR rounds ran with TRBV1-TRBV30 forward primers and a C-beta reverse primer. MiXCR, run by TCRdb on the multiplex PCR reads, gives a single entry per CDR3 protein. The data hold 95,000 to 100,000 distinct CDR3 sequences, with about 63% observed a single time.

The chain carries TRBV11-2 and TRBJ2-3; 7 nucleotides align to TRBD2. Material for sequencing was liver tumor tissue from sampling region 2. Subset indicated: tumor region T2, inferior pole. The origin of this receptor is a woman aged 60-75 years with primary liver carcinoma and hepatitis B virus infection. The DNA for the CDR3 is TGTGCCAACAGGACCTCTGCGACTAGCACAGATACTCAGTATTTT. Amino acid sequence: CANRTSATSTDTQYF.